The 9 T cell receptor beta chains listed next were all sequenced from one sample in a study of blood T cell repertoires in COVID-19. Profiling relied on immunoSEQ multiplex PCR, and the TCRdb table lists in-frame clones only, not all of them. Here the sample spans 200,000 to 250,000 clones, 85% to 90% being singletons. Sequencing was carried out using peripheral blood. Every receptor here comes from a man between 50 and 59 years old with acute or convalescent COVID-19.

The rearrangement uses TRBV6-1 and TRBJ2-7, with TRBD1 as a possible D gene (6 bases). There are 16 residues in the CDR3. Trimming stripped 3 bases from V and 1 base from J, with 16 bases between. The germline V gene encodes CDR1 MNHNS and CDR2 SASEGT. The chain's CDR3 is CASSEPGQGDSYEQYF. CDR3 DNA sequence: TGTGCCAGCAGTGAGCCGGGACAAGGGGATTCCTACGAGCAGTACTTC.

This chain joins TRBV10-2 and TRBJ2-7; 9 nucleotides line up with TRBD2. Germline CDR1 WSHSY, CDR2 SAAADI. The CDR3 runs 15 residues. Germline trimming cut 5 bases from V and 6 bases from J; bases unmatched to any gene: 11. The CDR3 nucleotides are TGCGCCAGCAGTAGCCCGGGACTAGCACAGGGCGAGCAGTACTTC. This codes for CASSSPGLAQGEQYF.

The gene calls are TRBV7-9 and TRBJ1-1; tentatively, D is TRBD1 (5 bases). The CDR3 loop spans 16 amino acids. V gave up 1 base and J gave up 1 base, with 13 bases separating them. Germline loops: CDR1 SEHNR, CDR2 FQNEAQ (reference sequence). The CDR3 spells CASSLDKGQANTEAFF. The CDR3 DNA reads as TGTGCCAGCAGCTTAGATAAGGGGCAAGCGAACACTGAAGCTTTCTTT.

This clone was detected a few times. V gene TRBV18 combines with J gene TRBJ2-3; the match to TRBD2 covers 12 bases. The germline gives CDR1 KGHSH, CDR2 LQKENI. The CDR3 spans 14 residues. Trimming at V came to 4 bases and at J to 4 bases, leaving 0 bases not matched to a gene. CDR3 sequence (DNA): TGTGCCAGCTCACGGACTAGCGGGGCAGATACGCAGTATTTT. Protein: CASSRTSGADTQYF.

The chain combines TRBV11-1 with TRBJ2-3; 10 bases map to TRBD1. J was trimmed by 4 bases and V by 3 bases; bases with no gene match: 4. This CDR3 is built from 15 residues. Germline loops: CDR1 SGHAT, CDR2 FQDESV (reference sequence). DNA of the CDR3: TGTGCCAGCAGCTTGTGGGGACAGGGGCCAGATACGCAGTATTTT. Amino acid sequence: CASSLWGQGPDTQYF.

V is TRBV7-2 and J is TRBJ1-5; tentative D call: TRBD1 (5 bases). The CDR3 has 13 residues. Germline CDR1 reads SGHTA; CDR2 reads FQGNSA. V was cut by 7 bases and J by 7 bases, with 14 bases left in between. The CDR3 loop reads CASTPDSSQPQHF. CDR3 bases: TGTGCCAGCACCCCCGACAGTTCGCAGCCCCAGCATTTT.

V gene TRBV2 combines with J gene TRBJ1-5; TRBD1 matches 7 bases. Germline assignment: CDR1 SNHLY and CDR2 FYNNEI. J gave up 2 bases and V 6 bases, and 10 bases lay outside the gene matches. The CDR3 loop spans 16 amino acids. The DNA of the CDR3 is TGTGCCAGCAGCCTACAGGGGCGTGAGGGCAATCAGCCCCAGCATTTT. Its protein product is CASSLQGREGNQPQHF.

This chain links TRBV6-5 with TRBJ1-2, with D uncertain. CDR1 is MNHEY, CDR2 SVGAGI, per germline. The CDR3 is 13 amino acids. V shed 5 bases and J shed 3 bases, with 10 bases lying between them. CDR3 sequence reads: CASSREGDYGYTF. In nucleotides, the CDR3 is TGTGCCAGCAGTAGGGAGGGAGACTATGGCTACACCTTC.

This clone was observed a handful of times. The CDR3 region is CASSLAGGYGYTF. CDR3 DNA: TGTGCCAGCAGCCTAGCGGGTGGGTATGGCTACACCTTC. The rearrangement joins TRBV6-5 to TRBJ1-2; D gene uncertain. Germline CDR1 is MNHEY and CDR2 is SVGAGI. The V end lost 6 bases, the J end lost 5 bases, and 13 bases lay between the germline ends. This CDR3 comprises 13 residues.